Described below is a single T cell receptor beta chain sequence and its context. No cognate antigen has been identified for it. Base qualities are not at hand, and no much larger clone is one base apart. The source of the sample is a study of Tregs in tolerant kidney transplant recipients (dated by TCRdb to about 2019). Study-level background: The transplants used related donors along with nonmyeloablative bone marrow transplantation, and in the human trials mixed chimerism was transient. The study used TCRbeta sequencing to identify donor-specific regulatory T cells before combined kidney and bone marrow transplantation, then tracked those cells after transplant.

Results and caveats for the whole study, not just this receptor: Because the PCR primers were changed over time for some patients, nucleotide-level comparison could not be performed across the samples from those patients. Biological reproducibility was not directly addressed, though technical replication error appeared minimal. Because only a small number of patients were included, the study had limitations, and the results will need to be validated in larger populations as well as under other immunosuppression protocols. Expanding Tregs with activated donor B cells appeared to identify the most biologically relevant and donor-specific TCRbeta repertoire. Donor-specific Treg expansion was found to exceed global Treg expansion in tolerant patients, suggesting antigen-driven rather than nonspecific expansion.

For TCRbeta CDR3 sequencing, genomic DNA from the sorted cells was extracted using the QIAGEN DNeasy Blood and Tissue Kit. High-throughput TCRbeta CDR3 sequencing, including PCR amplification with bias correction and internal controls, was performed commercially through immunoSEQ. In the paper's pipeline: Unique productive TCRbeta sequences were defined by CDR3 nucleotide sequence when primers matched and otherwise by CDR3 amino acid sequence together with Vbeta and Jbeta genes. To correct sorting error, sequences shared between sorted populations at a frequency ratio of 2:1 or less were removed; the rest were assigned to the higher population. Sequences were defined as donor-reactive when expanded at least 5-fold in CFSE-low cells versus unstimulated cells and present at a frequency of at least 0.01% in CFSE-low cells. Repertoire divergence was quantified by Jensen-Shannon divergence calculated from the top 100 TCRbeta sequences ranked by frequency. For samples with multiple sequencing runs, sorting error was corrected separately for each run before the runs were pooled. The clones in this table, taken by TCRdb from immuneACCESS, are in-frame only. Not every clone is retained; where verified, under half of the shortfall comes from an unresolved V gene, and the cause of the rest is unknown. V and J calls plus clone size are reproduced from that table; the DNA served to infer D and trimming. In this sample the table shows about 100,000 clones, 93% of which occur a single time. The ten largest clones add up to 0.46% of the sample.

What this sample's time point label stands for: blood sample drawn before combined kidney and bone marrow transplant. Thawed PBMCs were FACS-sorted into unstimulated Tregs (CD4+CD25+CD127-), CD4+ non-Tregs (CD4+CD25-), CD4 cells and CD8 cells. Patients were 4 combined kidney and bone marrow transplant recipients from the ITN036ST trial, and only these trial subjects had samples available. Healthy control blood was processed to PBMCs by Ficoll density gradient and cryopreserved, and patient PBMCs were collected before and after transplant. The CDR1 and CDR2 encoded by the germline V gene are KGHSH and LQKENI. V gives up 2 bases and J gives up 3 bases, and the segment between their germline ends measures 14 bases. The CDR3 runs 15 amino acids, cysteine and phenylalanine included. CDR3 DNA is the only sequence kept; it has 45 bases, read in frame from the first base.

This TCR was recovered from a human donor who received a combined kidney and bone marrow transplant. Sequencing was performed on CD4+ T cells from blood, taken before the transplant. In this chain, TRBV18 is recombined with TRBJ2-7; a weak D assignment points to TRBD2 (5 bases agree). The nucleotides are TGTGCCAGCTCACCAGCGGGCACTACTCGCTACGAGCAGTACTTC. This encodes CASSPAGTTRYEQYF.